The clone carrying this T cell receptor (beta chain) was recorded at least ten times. As yet, its antigen is unknown. Each CDR3 protein is one row after TCRdb ran MiXCR on the 5' RACE reads. The table records about 810,000 distinct CDR3 sequences, 9% to 15% of them present only once. This sample is drawn from a study of identical twins. Study-wide results and limits: Sharing of beta out-of-frame sequences by twins showed a weaker excess.

V dropped 3 bases and J dropped 6 bases, with 15 bases sitting between them. Germline values: CDR1 SGHTA, CDR2 FQGNSA. This CDR3 comprises 15 residues. These data were likewise used in another study, on yellow fever vaccine responses in identical twins.

The sequenced sample was PBMCs. This chain links TRBV7-2 with TRBJ2-1; perhaps TRBD1 as D (6 bases). This TCR was sampled from a young woman in good health. CDR3 in DNA: TGTGCCAGCAGCTTCGTACAGGGCTCTCGCAATGAGCAGTTCTTC. Protein: CASSFVQGSRNEQFF. Full variable domain (rest looked up from reference TRBV7-2 and TRBJ2-1): GAGVSQSPSNKVTEKGKDVELRCDPISGHTALYWYRQSLGQGLEFLIYFQGNSAPDKSGLPSDRFSAERTGGSVSTLTIQRTQQEDSAVYLCASSFVQGSRNEQFFGPGTRLTVL.